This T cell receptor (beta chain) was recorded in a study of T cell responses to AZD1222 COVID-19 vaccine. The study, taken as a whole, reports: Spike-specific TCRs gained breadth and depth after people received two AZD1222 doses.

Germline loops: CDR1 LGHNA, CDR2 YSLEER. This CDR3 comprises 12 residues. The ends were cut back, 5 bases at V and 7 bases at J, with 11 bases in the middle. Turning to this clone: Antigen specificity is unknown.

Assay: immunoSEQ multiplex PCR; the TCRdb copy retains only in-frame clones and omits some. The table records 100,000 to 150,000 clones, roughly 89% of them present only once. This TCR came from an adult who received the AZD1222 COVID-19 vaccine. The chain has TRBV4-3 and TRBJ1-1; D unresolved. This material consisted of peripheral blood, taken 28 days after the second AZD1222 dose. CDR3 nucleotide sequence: TGCGCCAGCAGCTCGGGGAGAGGTGAAGCTTTCTTT. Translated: CASSSGRGEAFF.